The 25 T cell receptor beta chains listed next were all sequenced from one sample in a study of cytomegalovirus exposure and HLA in healthy donors (dated by TCRdb to about 2017). The library was obtained by the immunoSEQ multiplex PCR assay. The multiplex PCR relied on a mix of 60 forward primers for TCR Vbeta segments and 13 reverse primers for TCR Jbeta segments. TCRdb limited this immuneACCESS table to in-frame rearrangements with V and J called. A share of clones is missing; checked studies link under half to unresolved V genes, and the rest is unexplained. Across this sample there are 150,000 to 200,000 clones, with approximately 80% seen only once. The ten largest clones represent 2% to 2.5% of the sample. Sequenced material: PBMCs. These TCRs come from a man in his fifties or sixties in good health and CMV-seropositive.

This rearrangement joins TRBV15 to TRBJ2-3; D possibly corresponds to TRBD1 (5 bases). Germline lookup yields CDR1 LNHNV and CDR2 YYDKDF (reference sequence). Trimming took 0 bases from V and 3 from J, leaving 13 bases between them. This CDR3 has 16 amino acids. The CDR3: CATSRDLGVGTDTQYF. The CDR3 DNA follows: TGTGCCACCAGCAGAGATCTAGGGGTGGGGACAGATACGCAGTATTTT. Complete variable domain (other parts from reference TRBV15 and TRBJ2-3): DAMVIQNPRYQVTQFGKPVTLSCSQTLNHNVMYWYQQKSSQAPKLLFHYYDKDFNNEADTPDNFQSRRPNTSFCFLDIRSPGLGDTAMYLCATSRDLGVGTDTQYFGPGTRLTVL.

This sequence joins TRBV2 and TRBJ1-2; 8 bases are shared with TRBD1. This CDR3 is 14 amino acids long. The V segment lost 3 bases and the J segment 4 bases; nucleotides outside the gene matches: 4. The germline CDR1 and CDR2 sequences are SNHLY and FYNNEI. CDR3: CASSDGQGPYGYTF. The CDR3 bases are TGTGCCAGCAGTGACGGACAGGGACCCTATGGCTACACCTTC.

A single count supports this clone. V is TRBV2 and J is TRBJ2-1; 14 bases are a match to TRBD2. Germline CDR1 SNHLY, CDR2 FYNNEI. The V and J ends lost 6 bases and 9 bases, in that order; junction bases with no gene match: 10. This CDR3 is built from 16 residues. The DNA for the CDR3 is TGTGCCAGCAGGGGGAGACTAGCGGGGGGGCCGGTTGAGCAGTTCTTC. Translation: CASRGRLAGGPVEQFF.

The chain uses TRBV5-1 and TRBJ2-7; 7 nucleotides line up with TRBD1. The CDR3 is made up of 13 amino acids. V lost 5 bases and J lost 2; bases outside the gene matches: 4. The germline CDR1 and CDR2 sequences are SGHRS and YFSETQ. The CDR3 sequence is CASRGQSAYEQYF. CDR3 DNA sequence: TGCGCCAGCAGGGGACAGTCCGCCTACGAGCAGTACTTC.

V is TRBV7-7 and J is TRBJ2-1, with TRBD2 as a possible D gene (5 bases). The CDR3 sequence is 16 residues long. The V and J ends lost 1 base and 0 bases respectively, with 10 bases between them. Per the germline V gene, CDR1 is SSHAT and CDR2 is FNYEAQ (reference sequence). The CDR3 is CASSLGPGSSYNEQFF. The CDR3 DNA reads TGTGCCAGCAGCTTAGGTCCGGGGAGCTCCTACAATGAGCAGTTCTTC. Complete variable domain (other parts from reference TRBV7-7 and TRBJ2-1): GAGVSQSPRYKVTKRGQDVTLRCDPISSHATLYWYQQALGQGPEFLTYFNYEAQPDKSGLPSDRFSAERPEGSISTLTIQRTEQRDSAMYRCASSLGPGSSYNEQFFGPGTRLTVL.

The chain employs TRBV5-1 and TRBJ1-6, with TRBD1 matching over 8 bases. The CDR3 spans 16 residues. V was pared by 3 bases and J by 3 bases, with 5 bases of the junction left unmatched. Germline values: CDR1 SGHRS, CDR2 YFSETQ. Here the CDR3 reads CASSSKTGVYNSPLHF. The DNA for the CDR3 is TGCGCCAGCAGCTCAAAGACAGGGGTCTATAATTCACCCCTCCACTTT.

The chain joins TRBV4-3 to TRBJ2-1; 7 bases align to TRBD1. With 3 bases clipped from V and 6 bases from J, the junction kept 8 bases outside the gene matches. This CDR3 has 15 residues. CDR1 is LGHNA and CDR2 is YSLEER in the germline V gene. CDR3 region: CASSQMGDSRNEQFF. The DNA for the CDR3 is TGCGCCAGCAGCCAGATGGGGGACAGTCGCAATGAGCAGTTCTTC.

The chain uses TRBV2 and TRBJ2-7; D gene unclear. The CDR3 loop spans 11 amino acids. V was clipped by 5 bases and J by 3 bases, with 5 bases between them. Per the germline V gene, CDR1 is SNHLY and CDR2 is FYNNEI. The CDR3 reads CASSTIYEQYF. CDR3 coding DNA: TGTGCCAGCAGTACAATCTACGAGCAGTACTTC.

This rearrangement joins TRBV7-2 to TRBJ2-3, with D hard to call. Germline CDR1 SGHTA, CDR2 FQGNSA. The CDR3 contains 15 residues. Deletions cut 0 bases from V and 2 bases from J, with 9 bases between. This CDR3 reads CASSLAGANTDTQYF. For the CDR3, the DNA is TGTGCCAGCAGCTTAGCAGGAGCGAACACAGATACGCAGTATTTT.

This chain joins TRBV6-5 and TRBJ2-2; no firm D call. V shed 0 bases and J shed 0 bases, with 8 bases lying between them. This CDR3 is built from 16 residues. Germline CDR1 MNHEY, CDR2 SVGAGI. Here the CDR3 reads CASSYSPLANTGELFF. DNA for the CDR3: TGTGCCAGCAGTTACTCGCCCCTAGCGAACACCGGGGAGCTGTTTTTT.

This clone has a single count. The CDR3 sequence is CASSLAGTVSYNEQFF. The CDR3 nucleotides read TGTGCCAGCAGCTTAGCCGGGACAGTCTCCTACAATGAGCAGTTCTTC. The chain employs TRBV7-2 and TRBJ2-1, with 7 nucleotides matching TRBD1. The junction had 2 bases not matched to a gene; V was cut back by 0 bases and J by 0 bases. The germline CDR1 and CDR2 sequences are SGHTA and FQGNSA. The CDR3 has 16 amino acids. Full variable domain (missing parts from reference TRBV7-2 and TRBJ2-1): GAGVSQSPSNKVTEKGKDVELRCDPISGHTALYWYRQSLGQGLEFLIYFQGNSAPDKSGLPSDRFSAERTGGSVSTLTIQRTQQEDSAVYLCASSLAGTVSYNEQFFGPGTRLTVL.

This chain connects TRBV11-2 to TRBJ1-6, with 9 bases fitting TRBD1. Trimming removed 3 bases from V and 8 bases from J; junction bases left unmatched: 11. CDR3 length equals 17 residues. The V gene's germline CDR1 is SGHAT and CDR2 FQNNGV. The CDR3 DNA follows: TGTGCCAGCAGCTTCGGCGGGACAGGGTATGGGCATTCACCCCTCCACTTT. Amino acid sequence: CASSFGGTGYGHSPLHF.

The V call is TRBV15, the J call TRBJ2-7; D remains unclear. Trimming removed 0 bases at V and 0 bases at J, with 6 bases between. This CDR3 spans 14 amino acids. Germline assignment: CDR1 LNHNV and CDR2 YYDKDF (reference sequence). The CDR3 sequence: CATSREQFSYEQYF. The CDR3 DNA is TGTGCCACCAGCAGAGAACAGTTCTCCTACGAGCAGTACTTC.

The chain employs TRBV15 and TRBJ1-6; D gene uncertain. The CDR3 length is 12 residues. Germline CDR1 LNHNV, CDR2 YYDKDF (reference sequence). The V end was cut by 9 bases, the J end by 9 bases, with 12 bases between. Written as DNA, the CDR3 is TGTGCCACGGGAGCTCTCGGTTCACCCCTCCACTTT. It is translated as CATGALGSPLHF.

This clone was counted once. The rearrangement uses TRBV5-6 and TRBJ1-4; a possible D gene is TRBD1 (5 bases). In germline, CDR1 is SGHDT, CDR2 YYEEEE. The CDR3 has 15 residues. Between the trimmed V and J ends, which lost 2 bases and 7 bases, there was a span of 15 bases. The CDR3 here is CASSFRTGGSEKLFF. DNA of the CDR3: TGTGCCAGCAGCTTTAGAACAGGTGGTAGTGAAAAACTGTTTTTT.

The CDR3 loop is CASSSHARQQSGGYTF. DNA of the CDR3: TGTGCCAGCAGCTCGCATGCCCGACAGCAATCAGGGGGCTACACCTTC. The rearrangement uses TRBV5-5 and TRBJ1-2; D is perhaps TRBD1 (5 bases). Germline CDR1 SGHKS, CDR2 YYEKEE (reference sequence). There are 16 residues in the CDR3. The V end was cut by 3 bases, the J end by 8 bases, with 23 bases between.

The chain uses TRBV4-1 and TRBJ2-2, with 10 nucleotides matching TRBD2. Losses at the gene ends were 4 bases for V and 7 bases for J; bases not matched to a gene: 12. The germline CDR1 and CDR2 sequences are MGHRA and YSYEKL. There are 17 residues in the CDR3. CDR3 sequence: CASSPSPSGGGGGELFF. CDR3 sequence (DNA): TGCGCCAGCAGCCCGTCTCCTAGCGGGGGAGGGGGCGGGGAGCTGTTTTTT.

V gene TRBV10-3 combines with J gene TRBJ2-1; a weak D match, TRBD1 (5 bases). The CDR3 length is 11 residues. V was shortened by 3 bases and J by 14 bases, with 11 bases between the two germline ends. Germline V CDR1 and CDR2: ENHRY, SYGVKD. The CDR3 sequence is CAISDPQGKFF. The CDR3 DNA is TGTGCCATCAGTGACCCCCAGGGAAAGTTCTTC.

The sample holds a few counts of this clone. CDR3 nucleotide sequence: TGTGCCAGCTCACCACCCTCAGGACAGGGGTACGAGCAGTACTTC. It specifies CASSPPSGQGYEQYF. The rearrangement links TRBV18 to TRBJ2-7, with TRBD1 matching 9 bases. The CDR3 has 15 amino acids. Unmatched junction bases numbered 4, after V lost 0 bases and J lost 4 bases. Germline V gene data show CDR1 as KGHSH and CDR2 as LQKENI.

This rearrangement joins TRBV5-4 to TRBJ2-7; TRBD1 matches at 10 bases. From germline, CDR1 is SGHNT and CDR2 YYREEE (reference sequence). This CDR3 spans 14 amino acids. Unmatched junction bases numbered 2, after V lost 2 bases and J lost 3 bases. The chain's CDR3 is CASSFRDRGYEQYF. In DNA form, the CDR3 reads TGTGCCAGCAGCTTCCGGGACAGGGGCTACGAGCAGTACTTC. Looking up the rest from reference TRBV5-4 and TRBJ2-7 gives the full variable domain: ETGVTQSPTHLIKTRGQQVTLRCSSQSGHNTVSWYQQALGQGPQFIFQYYREEENGRGNFPPRFSGLQFPNYSSELNVNALELDDSALYLCASSFRDRGYEQYFGPGTRLTVT.

This clone was picked up one time. V is TRBV5-1 and J is TRBJ2-1, with D unclear. Germline V gene data show CDR1 as SGHRS and CDR2 as YFSETQ. This CDR3 is built from 14 residues. Trimming removed 1 base from V and 8 bases from J, with 13 bases in between. CDR3 nucleotides: TGCGCCAGCAGCTTGATGGGCCAAGTAGATGAGCAGTTCTTC. It specifies CASSLMGQVDEQFF.

The gene calls are TRBV18 and TRBJ2-7; 8 positions agree with TRBD1. The CDR3 extends over 15 amino acids. V shed 0 bases, J shed 2 bases, and the junction held 3 bases outside the gene matches. Per germline, CDR1 KGHSH and CDR2 LQKENI. The CDR3 region has the DNA TGTGCCAGCTCACCACCGACAGGGGAGGCCTACGAGCAGTACTTC. Its protein product is CASSPPTGEAYEQYF.

In this sample, this clone turned up a few times. V gene TRBV11-1 combines with J gene TRBJ2-2, with 10 bases matching TRBD1. Per the germline V gene, CDR1 is SGHAT and CDR2 is FQDESV (reference sequence). The CDR3 length is 15 residues. V was clipped by 4 bases and J by 4 bases; unmatched bases: 3. The CDR3 region has the DNA TGTGCCAGCAGCTCCCGGGACAGGGGCACCGGGGAGCTGTTTTTT. Residues: CASSSRDRGTGELFF.

This clone was seen more than once but under ten times. This sequence joins TRBV28 and TRBJ2-5; D unresolved. Trimming cost V 2 bases and J 2 bases, with 6 bases left between them. The length of the CDR3 is 13 residues. Germline V gives CDR1 MDHEN, CDR2 SYDVKM. The CDR3 here is CASSLNYQETQYF. CDR3 sequence (DNA): TGTGCCAGCAGTTTAAACTATCAAGAGACCCAGTACTTC.

J is TRBJ2-5 and V is TRBV5-1; no definite D call. CDR1 is SGHRS and CDR2 is YFSETQ in the germline V gene. The ends were cut back, 6 bases at V and 5 bases at J, with 17 bases in the middle. The CDR3 is 14 amino acids. Here the CDR3 reads CASNQASPLETQYF. The CDR3 DNA follows: TGCGCCAGCAACCAAGCTAGTCCCCTGGAGACCCAGTACTTC. Together with reference TRBV5-1 and TRBJ2-5, the CDR3 gives the full variable domain: KAGVTQTPRYLIKTRGQQVTLSCSPISGHRSVSWYQQTPGQGLQFLFEYFSETQRNKGNFPGRFSGRQFSNSRSEMNVSTLELGDSALYLCASNQASPLETQYFGPGTRLLVL.